These 3 T cell receptor beta chains came from one sample sequenced in a study of identical twins' blood T cells. TCRdb reanalysed the 5' RACE reads using MiXCR and keeps one entry per CDR3 protein. The sample lists fewer than 450,000 distinct CDR3 sequences, over 25% occurring once. Sequencing input: PBMCs. These receptor sequences come from a woman aged 18 to 55 in good health.

This clonotype was seen at least ten times. The CDR3 loop is CASSRGARGPEAFF. In DNA, the CDR3 is TGTGCCAGCAGCAGAGGGGCTAGGGGACCTGAAGCTTTCTTT. This chain joins TRBV21-1 and TRBJ1-1. TRBV21-1 is termed a pseudogene. The CDR3 has 14 amino acids.

The chain carries TRBV7-2 and TRBJ1-5; the D is unclear. The CDR3 length is 14 residues. Trimming pared 6 bases from V and 4 bases from J, leaving 13 bases between. Germline lookup yields CDR1 SGHTA and CDR2 FQGNSA. This chain's CDR3 is CASRTVVGNQPQHF. As DNA, the CDR3 is TGTGCCAGCAGAACAGTGGTGGGGAATCAGCCCCAGCATTTT.

The chain links TRBV12-3 or TRBV12-4 to TRBJ2-5; 7 bases match TRBD2. The CDR3 runs to 16 residues. Trimming cost V 2 bases and J 5 bases; bases outside gene matches: 11. The CDR3 here is CASSLPYGRRKETQYF. Written as DNA, the CDR3 is TGTGCCAGCAGTTTACCCTACGGGAGGAGGAAGGAGACCCAGTACTTC.